This TCR beta chain was sequenced for a study of cytomegalovirus exposure and HLA in healthy donors. The CDR3 has 15 amino acids. The V end was cut by 1 base, the J end by 3 bases, with 14 bases between. Looked up from germline, CDR1 is GTSNPN and CDR2 is SVGIG (reference sequence). The PCR was carried out with 60 Vbeta primers and 13 Jbeta primers. Some clones are missing from TCRdb's copy, which holds only in-frame ones; the method was immunoSEQ multiplex PCR. The sample consists of 150,000 to 200,000 clones, about 70% of them appearing once. The receptor was isolated from a woman younger than 35 in good health and CMV-seropositive. This chain uses TRBV30 with TRBJ2-3; a possible D gene is TRBD2 (6 bases). Sequencing used PBMCs. The CDR3 bases are TGTGCCTGGAGTGGCGGCGGGGTAAAAACAGATACGCAGTATTTT. As protein: CAWSGGGVKTDTQYF.